What follows are 19 T cell receptor beta chains derived from one specimen sequenced in a study of blood T cell repertoires in COVID-19. Sequencing was performed with immunoSEQ multiplex PCR; in TCRdb, only in-frame clones are kept and a portion is missing. The data hold 400,000 to 450,000 clones, with less than 95% observed a single time. The sample consisted of PBMCs or T cells enriched from blood (not recorded which). The receptors here all came from a man in his late teens or twenties who had recovered from COVID-19.

The chain combines TRBV6-5 with TRBJ1-4, with TRBD1 identical over 7 bases. The CDR3 sequence is 12 residues long. The V gene's germline CDR1 is MNHEY and CDR2 SVGAGI. V dropped 5 bases and J dropped 11; count of bases not matched to a gene: 5. The CDR3 sequence is CASSPDRVKLFF. The CDR3 coding sequence is TGTGCCAGCAGTCCCGACAGGGTGAAACTGTTTTTT.

The chain couples TRBV3-1 (or the pseudogene TRBV3-2) to TRBJ2-7, with D possibly TRBD2 on 5 matching bases. This CDR3 has 14 residues. V gave up 5 bases and J gave up 0 bases, with 11 bases separating them. CDR1 LGHDT and CDR2 YNNKEL come from the germline V gene (reference sequence). The CDR3 loop reads CASSSGLGSYEQYF. CDR3 sequence (DNA): TGTGCCAGCAGCTCCGGACTGGGCTCCTACGAGCAGTACTTC.

In this sample, this clone turned up once. The chain combines TRBV5-4 with TRBJ1-1, with TRBD1 as a possible D gene (5 bases). CDR3 size: 13 residues. V lost 6 bases and J 5 bases, leaving 14 bases between the germline ends. Germline V gene lookup returns CDR1 SGHNT and CDR2 YYREEE (reference sequence). The DNA for the CDR3 is TGTGCCAGCATCACCCGGGGGGGTACTGAAGCTTTCTTT. Translating gives CASITRGGTEAFF. Full variable domain (remainder filled in from reference TRBV5-4 and TRBJ1-1): ETGVTQSPTHLIKTRGQQVTLRCSSQSGHNTVSWYQQALGQGPQFIFQYYREEENGRGNFPPRFSGLQFPNYSSELNVNALELDDSALYLCASITRGGTEAFFGQGTRLTVV.

This chain connects TRBV18 to TRBJ1-2, with no clear D. Germline CDR1 is KGHSH and CDR2 is LQKENI. This CDR3 contains 14 residues. The V end lost 5 bases, the J end lost 4 bases, and 14 bases lay between the germline ends. For the CDR3, the DNA is TGTGCCAGCTCAGAGCGGGAAAAGGCCTATGGCTACACCTTC. Translation gives CASSEREKAYGYTF.

The CDR3 loop reads CASSNRESGNTIYF. As DNA, the CDR3 is TGTGCCAGCAGCAACAGGGAGTCAGGAAACACCATATATTTT. The chain links TRBV6-5 to TRBJ1-3; maybe TRBD1 (6 bases). Looked up from germline, CDR1 is MNHEY and CDR2 is SVGAGI. The V and J ends lost 6 bases and 4 bases respectively, with 13 bases between them. This CDR3 has 14 residues.

The gene calls are TRBV20-1 and TRBJ2-2, with 8 bases aligning to TRBD2. The CDR3 runs to 15 residues. With 3 bases clipped from V and 6 bases from J, the junction kept 9 bases outside the gene matches. Germline values: CDR1 DFQATT, CDR2 SNEGSKA (reference sequence). The CDR3 nucleotides read TGCAGTGCTAGTACCTCCCGGGGGGGGCCCGGGGAGCTGTTTTTT. Protein: CSASTSRGGPGELFF.

This clone was observed once. This chain connects TRBV6-4 to TRBJ2-1; 7 positions match TRBD1. CDR1 MRHNA and CDR2 SNTAGT come from the germline V gene. V gave up 5 bases and J gave up 5 bases; unmatched junction bases: 6. This CDR3 is built from 14 residues. The CDR3 is CASSPGTENNEQFF. In DNA form, the CDR3 reads TGTGCCAGCAGTCCCGGGACAGAGAACAATGAGCAGTTCTTC.

The chain is built from TRBV13 and TRBJ1-3; TRBD1 matches at 9 bases. The CDR3 spans 15 residues. Germline V gene sequence: CDR1 PRHDT, CDR2 FYEKMQ (reference sequence). Trimming removed 3 bases from V and 4 bases from J; junction bases left unmatched: 4. CDR3 DNA sequence: TGTGCCAGCAGCTTGGGACAGGGCTCCGGAAACACCATATATTTT. It translates to CASSLGQGSGNTIYF.

The chain employs TRBV19 and TRBJ1-1; possibly TRBD1 for D (6 bases). Between the trimmed V and J ends, which lost 3 bases and 7 bases, there was a span of 12 bases. CDR1 is LNHDA and CDR2 is SQIVND in the germline V gene (reference sequence). The CDR3 is made up of 13 amino acids. CDR3 region: CASSIRQGREAFF. In DNA form, the CDR3 reads TGTGCCAGTAGTATCCGGCAGGGGCGTGAAGCTTTCTTT.

Here the CDR3 reads CASKESDTDTQYF. CDR3 sequence (DNA): TGCGCCAGCAAGGAGTCGGACACAGATACGCAGTATTTT. The chain recombines TRBV5-1 with TRBJ2-3; D remains ambiguous. The CDR3 has 13 amino acids. V lost 6 bases, J lost 2 bases, and 10 bases lay in between. The V gene's germline CDR1 is SGHRS and CDR2 YFSETQ.

This clone was seen a few times. The chain is built from TRBV28 and TRBJ1-1; 7 bases align to TRBD1. Germline V lookup: CDR1 MDHEN, CDR2 SYDVKM. The CDR3 totals 13 residues. V lost 8 bases to trimming and J lost 4 bases; unmatched junction nucleotides: 7. CDR3 nucleotide sequence: TGTGCCAGCCCAAACCGACAGGGCACTGAAGCTTTCTTT. This encodes CASPNRQGTEAFF.

The chain employs TRBV7-8 and TRBJ1-4, with a weak D call TRBD1 (5 bases). From germline, CDR1 is SGHVS and CDR2 FQNEAQ. Trimming left V 4 bases short and J 5 bases short, with 14 bases between. This CDR3 has 15 amino acids. CDR3 sequence (DNA): TGTGCCAGCAGCTCGGTAGGGGATAAGAATGAAAAACTGTTTTTT. It codes for CASSSVGDKNEKLFF.

J is TRBJ2-1 and V is TRBV9; 10 bases line up with TRBD1. CDR1 and CDR2 from the germline V gene are SGDLS and YYNGEE. The CDR3 is 15 residues long. Trimming removed 2 bases from V and 10 bases from J; junction bases left unmatched: 9. CDR3 in amino acids: CASSVTGTGVIEQFF. The CDR3 bases are TGTGCCAGCAGCGTTACCGGGACAGGGGTTATCGAGCAGTTCTTC.

This clone was recorded a few times. The V gene is TRBV19, the J gene TRBJ1-6; D unresolved. CDR3 size: 13 residues. V lost 8 bases to trimming and J lost 12 bases, with 17 bases between them. Germline V gene sequence: CDR1 LNHDA, CDR2 SQIVND (reference sequence). The CDR3 loop reads CASGDSSYLPLHF. CDR3 nucleotides: TGTGCCAGTGGCGATAGCTCCTATTTACCCCTCCACTTT. The whole variable domain, filled in from reference TRBV19 and TRBJ1-6, reads DGGITQSPKYLFRKEGQNVTLSCEQNLNHDAMYWYRQDPGQGLRLIYYSQIVNDFQKGDIAEGYSVSREKKESFPLTVTSAQKNPTAFYLCASGDSSYLPLHFGNGTRLTVT.

The V call is TRBV7-8, the J call TRBJ2-5, with 14 nucleotides matching TRBD2. V gave up 3 bases and J gave up 4 bases; unmatched junction bases: 4. The CDR3 loop spans 16 amino acids. The germline CDR1 and CDR2 sequences are SGHVS and FQNEAQ. CDR3: CASSLGLAGVGETQYF. For the CDR3, the DNA is TGTGCCAGCAGCTTGGGACTAGCGGGGGTCGGAGAGACCCAGTACTTC.

This CDR3 is CASSSSGTGYGYTF. The CDR3 coding sequence is TGTGCCAGCAGCTCGTCCGGGACAGGGTATGGCTACACCTTC. The J gene is TRBJ1-2, the V gene TRBV11-2; TRBD1 aligns across 9 bases. V dropped 4 bases and J dropped 5; count of bases not matched to a gene: 5. From germline, CDR1 is SGHAT and CDR2 FQNNGV. The length of the CDR3 is 14 residues.

Points on this clone: Different DNA sequences within this sample yield the same CDR3. V and J are TRBV28 and TRBJ1-1, with D uncertain. Germline lookup yields CDR1 MDHEN and CDR2 SYDVKM. The CDR3 length is 14 residues. V was trimmed by 2 bases and J by 1 base, leaving 8 bases between them. CDR3 amino acids: CASSLRGGNTEAFF. In DNA form, the CDR3 reads TGTGCCAGCAGTTTACGAGGAGGGAACACTGAAGCTTTCTTT.

This chain joins TRBV11-2 and TRBJ2-3, with D perhaps TRBD2 (5 bases). Germline CDR1 reads SGHAT; CDR2 reads FQNNGV. The CDR3 covers 16 residues. V dropped 5 bases and J dropped 0 bases, with 15 bases sitting between them. DNA of the CDR3: TGTGCCAGCAGCCCAGCCAGCGGCCGAAGCACAGATACGCAGTATTTT. Translation gives CASSPASGRSTDTQYF.

This clone was detected only once. CDR3 sequence reads: CATSKPTGETNEKLFF. CDR3 nucleotides: TGTGCCACCAGCAAACCGACAGGGGAGACTAATGAAAAACTGTTTTTT. V is TRBV15 and J is TRBJ1-4; 8 bases match TRBD1. After removal of 4 bases from V and 2 bases from J, the junction contained 6 bases not matched to a gene. The CDR3 sequence is 16 residues long. The germline V gene has CDR1 LNHNV and CDR2 YYDKDF (reference sequence).